The 27 T cell receptor beta chains given below trace back to one sample, sequenced in a study of blood T cell repertoires in COVID-19. TCRdb keeps only in-frame clones here, not all; method: immunoSEQ multiplex PCR. The sample records about 150,000 clones, about 90% being singletons. Sequenced sample: peripheral blood. The receptors come from a man at least 80 years old with acute or convalescent COVID-19.

This chain uses TRBV28 with TRBJ1-3; no firm D call. In germline, CDR1 is MDHEN, CDR2 SYDVKM. The germline V and J ends were trimmed by 7 bases and 2 bases, with 9 bases remaining between them. There are 13 residues in the CDR3. CDR3 sequence reads: CASTHETGNTIYF. The CDR3 coding sequence is TGTGCCAGCACACACGAAACTGGAAACACCATATATTTT.

The chain carries TRBV29-1 and TRBJ2-1, with a tentative D call TRBD1 (6 bases). The germline CDR1 and CDR2 sequences are SQVTM and ANQGSEA. This CDR3 has 13 amino acids. V was cut by 6 bases and J by 10 bases, with 19 bases left in between. The DNA for the CDR3 is TGCAGCGTCACACGAAACACAGGGTCGGAGCAGTTCTTC. It codes for CSVTRNTGSEQFF.

This clone was seen more than once but under ten times. This chain joins TRBV7-9 and TRBJ2-5; 13 bases line up with TRBD2. The CDR3 length is 18 residues. Germline V gene sequence: CDR1 SEHNR, CDR2 FQNEAQ (reference sequence). With V trimmed by 8 bases and J by 4 bases, 16 bases remained unmatched. Written as DNA, the CDR3 is TGTGCCAGCTCGTGGACTAGCGGGAGTTTAACGGTCCGAGAGACCCAGTACTTC. Protein sequence: CASSWTSGSLTVRETQYF.

The chain has TRBV6-5 and TRBJ1-1; tentative D call: TRBD1 (5 bases). This CDR3 is 12 amino acids long. V dropped 6 bases and J dropped 1 base, with 6 bases sitting between them. The germline V gene encodes CDR1 MNHEY and CDR2 SVGAGI. CDR3 DNA: TGTGCCAGCAGAGGACAGAACACTGAAGCTTTCTTT. Encoded protein: CASRGQNTEAFF.

This rearrangement joins TRBV3-1 (or the pseudogene TRBV3-2) to TRBJ2-7; 9 nucleotides align to TRBD2. V was clipped by 1 base and J by 6 bases; unmatched bases: 7. The CDR3 loop spans 15 amino acids. Looked up from germline, CDR1 is LGHDT and CDR2 is YNNKEL (reference sequence). This CDR3 reads CASSQGRTSVGEQYF. In DNA, the CDR3 is TGTGCCAGCAGCCAAGGGAGGACTAGCGTTGGCGAGCAGTACTTC.

The rearrangement joins TRBV7-9 to TRBJ2-7, with a possible D match to TRBD1 (5 bases). Trimming cost V 2 bases and J 7 bases, with 18 bases left between them. Germline lookup yields CDR1 SEHNR and CDR2 FQNEAQ (reference sequence). The CDR3 has 15 residues. This chain's CDR3 is CASSLRAGSAYEQYF. DNA of the CDR3: TGTGCCAGCAGCTTACGGGCAGGGTCCGCGTATGAGCAGTACTTC.

The chain has TRBV5-1 and TRBJ2-1, with 7 bases fitting TRBD1. Germline lookup yields CDR1 SGHRS and CDR2 YFSETQ. The junction had 0 bases not matched to a gene; V was cut back by 0 bases and J by 0 bases. The CDR3 contains 15 residues. CDR3 in DNA: TGCGCCAGCAGCTTGGGACAGGGCTCCTACAATGAGCAGTTCTTC. Translated, it gives CASSLGQGSYNEQFF.

V gene TRBV6-4 combines with J gene TRBJ2-1; TRBD1 is a possible D gene (5 bases). CDR3 size: 14 residues. The V gene lost 5 bases and the J gene lost 6 bases, with 14 bases spanning the gap. CDR1 MRHNA and CDR2 SNTAGT come from the germline V gene. CDR3 coding DNA: TGTGCCAGCAGTAGACAGAGTTCCATCAATGAGCAGTTCTTC. Translation gives CASSRQSSINEQFF.

This clone was seen only a few times. V is TRBV28 and J is TRBJ2-7; 10 nucleotides line up with TRBD1. Germline V lookup: CDR1 MDHEN, CDR2 SYDVKM. The CDR3 is 16 residues long. V shed 4 bases and J 3 bases; nucleotides not matched to a gene: 9. This CDR3 is CASSSPQTGGGYEQYF. CDR3 nucleotide sequence: TGTGCCAGCAGTTCCCCCCAGACAGGGGGCGGCTACGAGCAGTACTTC.

The chain combines TRBV10-3 with TRBJ1-2; 9 positions match TRBD1. There are 15 residues in the CDR3. V shed 10 bases and J 1 base; nucleotides not matched to a gene: 10. Germline CDR1 and CDR2: ENHRY and SYGVKD. CDR3 region: CATNSPGQGNYGYTF. The CDR3 DNA reads TGTGCCACCAACTCGCCGGGACAGGGTAACTATGGCTACACCTTC.

The chain is built from TRBV11-2 and TRBJ2-2; D remains ambiguous. V gave up 1 base and J gave up 1 base, with 10 bases separating them. Germline V gene sequence: CDR1 SGHAT, CDR2 FQNNGV. CDR3 length: 16 amino acids. The CDR3 sequence is CASSLAAARNTGELFF. The CDR3 nucleotides are TGTGCCAGCAGCTTAGCGGCGGCGCGGAACACCGGGGAGCTGTTTTTT.

This clone was observed a few times. The chain combines TRBV28 with TRBJ1-2; D might be TRBD1 (5 bases). Between the trimmed V and J ends, which lost 3 bases and 7 bases, there was a span of 12 bases. The CDR3 has 13 residues. Germline loops: CDR1 MDHEN, CDR2 SYDVKM. The CDR3, as DNA: TGTGCCAGCAGTTTTTCTCAGGGTCGTGGCTACACCTTC. Translated: CASSFSQGRGYTF.

The genes are TRBV4-1 and TRBJ2-6; D remains unclear. The V and J ends lost 4 bases and 0 bases respectively, with 13 bases between them. Looked up from germline, CDR1 is MGHRA and CDR2 is YSYEKL. The CDR3 length is 17 residues. CDR3 residues: CASSPTPAASGANVLTF. The CDR3 DNA reads TGCGCCAGCAGCCCCACGCCTGCGGCCTCTGGGGCCAACGTCCTGACTTTC.

The V and J genes are TRBV28 and TRBJ1-5; 9 bases fit TRBD1. This CDR3 region has 16 residues. V lost 4 bases to trimming and J lost 7 bases; unmatched junction nucleotides: 11. CDR1 and CDR2 (germline): MDHEN, SYDVKM. Written as DNA, the CDR3 is TGTGCCAGCAGTTGGGGGGGGACAGGGTGGACGCAGCCCCAGCATTTT. It is translated as CASSWGGTGWTQPQHF.

The chain uses TRBV30 and TRBJ1-1; D is undetermined. The ends were cut back, 4 bases at V and 2 bases at J, with 14 bases in the middle. Germline values: CDR1 GTSNPN, CDR2 SVGIG (reference sequence). This CDR3 is built from 14 residues. This CDR3 is CAWTPLGVNTEAFF. The CDR3 DNA follows: TGTGCCTGGACCCCCCTGGGAGTTAACACTGAAGCTTTCTTT.

The CDR3 loop reads CASTEGLTEAFF. The DNA of the CDR3 is TGTGCCAGCACGGAGGGTTTGACTGAAGCTTTCTTT. This chain joins TRBV25-1 and TRBJ1-1; unclear D gene. This CDR3 has 12 residues. V gave up 7 bases and J gave up 5 bases, with 11 bases separating them. Germline V CDR1 and CDR2: MGHDK, SYGVNS.

This chain connects TRBV27 to TRBJ1-5; 8 bases line up with TRBD1. Germline V gene sequence: CDR1 MNHEY, CDR2 SMNVEV (reference sequence). The ends lost 4 bases at V and 2 bases at J; junction bases unmatched: 13. The CDR3 runs 18 residues. CDR3 residues: CASSSTGEIIKGNQPQHF. DNA for the CDR3: TGTGCCAGCAGTTCGACAGGGGAAATTATTAAGGGCAATCAGCCCCAGCATTTT.

The chain joins TRBV5-1 to TRBJ1-2; 7 bases match TRBD1. The CDR3 covers 15 residues. J gave up 3 bases and V 0 bases, and 5 bases lay outside the gene matches. Germline CDR1 SGHRS, CDR2 YFSETQ. Written as DNA, the CDR3 is TGCGCCAGCAGCTTGGCGGCAGGGGGTGACTATGGCTACACCTTC. Residues: CASSLAAGGDYGYTF.

This clone was observed a handful of times. This chain uses TRBV29-1 with TRBJ2-7; 11 nucleotides agree with TRBD1. V gave up 7 bases and J gave up 3 bases; unmatched junction bases: 5. CDR1 SQVTM and CDR2 ANQGSEA come from the germline V gene. This CDR3 is 13 amino acids long. The CDR3 protein is CSGGQGVNYEQYF. CDR3 bases: TGCAGCGGGGGACAGGGGGTCAACTACGAGCAGTACTTC.

The rearrangement joins TRBV6-5 to TRBJ2-1, with TRBD2 matching over 14 bases. J lost 9 bases, V lost 7 bases, and 8 bases had no gene match. CDR3 length: 15 residues. Per germline, CDR1 MNHEY and CDR2 SVGAGI. CDR3 coding DNA: TGTGCCAGCAAGATGGGACTAGCGGGAGCCGGTGAGCAGTTCTTC. Protein sequence: CASKMGLAGAGEQFF.

The genes are TRBV5-1 and TRBJ2-2; D is ambiguous. This CDR3 spans 14 amino acids. The germline gives CDR1 SGHRS, CDR2 YFSETQ. Trimming took 6 bases from V and 3 from J, leaving 12 bases between them. The CDR3 region is CASTVTVDTGELFF. CDR3 DNA: TGCGCCAGCACCGTTACTGTCGACACCGGGGAGCTGTTTTTT.

The chain has TRBV5-1 and TRBJ2-5; 7 nucleotides line up with TRBD2. The CDR3 totals 14 residues. V lost 3 bases and J lost 7; bases outside the gene matches: 9. The V gene's germline CDR1 is SGHRS and CDR2 YFSETQ. The CDR3 DNA reads TGCGCCAGCAGCTGGGAGGCTTCGGGGGGGACCCAGTACTTC. Amino acids: CASSWEASGGTQYF.

The rearrangement links TRBV5-1 to TRBJ2-1; D perhaps matches TRBD2 (5 bases). The V gene lost 0 bases and the J gene lost 6 bases, with 13 bases spanning the gap. Germline CDR1 reads SGHRS; CDR2 reads YFSETQ. The CDR3 covers 15 residues. The CDR3 loop reads CASSLAPAGTNEQFF. CDR3 coding DNA: TGCGCCAGCAGCTTGGCCCCCGCGGGTACCAATGAGCAGTTCTTC.

The genes are TRBV9 and TRBJ1-3; D is possibly TRBD1 (5 bases). CDR3 length: 16 residues. The germline gives CDR1 SGDLS, CDR2 YYNGEE. V lost 4 bases and J lost 0, with 14 bases in between. The CDR3 coding sequence is TGTGCCAGCAGCCAACTCACAGGCTTCTCTGGAAACACCATATATTTT. As protein: CASSQLTGFSGNTIYF.

This chain uses TRBV2 with TRBJ1-2; D unresolved. The CDR3 sequence is 14 residues long. V was pared by 3 bases and J by 2 bases, with 10 bases between. CDR1 SNHLY and CDR2 FYNNEI come from the germline V gene. CDR3: CASSEAARNYGYTF. The CDR3 nucleotides are TGTGCCAGCAGTGAGGCCGCGCGGAACTATGGCTACACCTTC.

Only a few counts were recorded for this clone. The V call is TRBV24-1, the J call TRBJ2-2; 9 nucleotides align to TRBD1. V trimming: 4 bases; J trimming: 5 bases; junction bases outside the gene matches: 10. CDR1 is KGHDR, CDR2 SFDVKD, per germline. The CDR3 covers 17 residues. DNA for the CDR3: TGTGCCACCAGTGACCCAGGACAGGGGTTGGGAACCGGGGAGCTGTTTTTT. The encoded protein is CATSDPGQGLGTGELFF.

V usage is TRBV27 and J usage is TRBJ2-5; D gene unclear. CDR1 and CDR2 (germline): MNHEY, SMNVEV (reference sequence). V lost 1 base and J lost 7, with 7 bases in between. The CDR3 is 12 residues long. The CDR3 protein is CASSLLLWTQYF. The CDR3 bases are TGTGCCAGCAGTTTATTATTATGGACCCAGTACTTC.